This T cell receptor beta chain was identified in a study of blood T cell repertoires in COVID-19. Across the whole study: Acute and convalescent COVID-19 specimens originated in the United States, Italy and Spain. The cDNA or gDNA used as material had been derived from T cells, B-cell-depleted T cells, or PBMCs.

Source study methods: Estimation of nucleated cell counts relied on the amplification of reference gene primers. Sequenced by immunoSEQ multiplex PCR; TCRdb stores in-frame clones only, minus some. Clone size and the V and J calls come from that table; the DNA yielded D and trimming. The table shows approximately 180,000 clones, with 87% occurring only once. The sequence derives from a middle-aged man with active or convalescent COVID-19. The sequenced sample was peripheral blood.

CDR3 protein: CASTNRVGTDTQYF. The CDR3 DNA sequence: TGTGCCAGCACAAACAGGGTTGGCACAGATACGCAGTATTTT. The chain joins TRBV6-6 to TRBJ2-3; tentatively, D is TRBD1 (6 bases). The CDR3 totals 14 residues. Germline V lookup: CDR1 MNHNY, CDR2 SVGAGI (reference sequence). Between the trimmed V and J ends, which lost 7 bases and 1 base, there was a span of 12 bases.